What follows is one T cell receptor (beta chain) and its context. Relative to the germline gene, one junction end is altered; a read error may explain this. The authors prepared the TCRbeta library with unique molecular identifiers. TCRdb fed the PCR reads into MiXCR, producing one record per CDR3 protein. The sample includes about 600,000 distinct CDR3 sequences, 10% to 15% of them seen just once. The data were obtained in a study of T-cell reconstitution after alpha-beta-depleted transplantation in children. Germline V gives CDR1 SSHAT, CDR2 FNYEAQ (reference sequence). The length of the CDR3 is 15 residues.

The rearrangement joins TRBV7-7 to TRBJ2-3, with 13 bases aligning to TRBD2. The TCR comes from a male patient aged 10 to 17 who had a stem cell transplant for acute myeloid leukemia, so the T cells may come from the graft donor. The sequencing used PBMCs, mostly from graft donor cells, collected 360 days after TCRalphabeta/CD19-depleted stem cell transplant. CDR3 protein: CASSPKGLAGDTQYF. CDR3 in DNA: TGTGCTAGCAGCCCAAAGGGACTAGCGGGGGATACGCAGTATTTT.